This TCR beta chain was identified in a study of post-analysis software for immune sequencing data. Overall study findings and caveats: Four or five TRBV segments, including TRBV5-6, TRBV5-1 and TRBV20-1, were more frequent in patients than controls. There was significantly lower normalized Chao1 diversity in multiple sclerosis patients than in controls.

This CDR3 is built from 15 residues. Germline lookup yields CDR1 SGHRS and CDR2 YFSETQ. J was trimmed by 13 bases and V by 4 bases; bases with no gene match: 17. TCR beta cDNA libraries had unique molecular identifiers. Some 500,000 cDNA molecules were obtained from about 0.98 to 11 million T cells. MiXCR, applied by TCRdb to the PCR reads, yields one record per CDR3 protein. The sample consists of more than 500,000 distinct CDR3 sequences, less than 40% of them appearing once. Details on this clonotype: Antigen unknown.

This chain connects TRBV5-1 to TRBJ2-1; 7 bases match TRBD2. The sequencing input was blood. This clonotype originated in a girl aged 2 to 17 with multiple sclerosis. The CDR3 DNA follows: TGCGCCAGCAGCCCGTCCGGGACTATTCAAGAGACCCAGTTCTTC. Translation: CASSPSGTIQETQFF. The variable domain in full, completed from reference TRBV5-1 and TRBJ2-1, reads KAGVTQTPRYLIKTRGQQVTLSCSPISGHRSVSWYQQTPGQGLQFLFEYFSETQRNKGNFPGRFSGRQFSNSRSEMNVSTLELGDSALYLCASSPSGTIQETQFFGPGTRLTVL.